This TCR beta chain was observed in a study of blood T cell repertoires in COVID-19. The wider study: Whether acute or convalescent, the COVID-19 samples came from the United States, Italy and Spain. PBMCs, B-cell-depleted T cells, or T cells were the source of the cDNA or gDNA that made up the material.

J gave up 4 bases and V 7 bases, and 1 base lay outside the gene matches. This CDR3 region has 12 residues. Germline V gives CDR1 SGDLS, CDR2 YYNGEE. In the original analysis: Amplified reference gene primers provided the basis for estimating nucleated cell counts. Sequencing used immunoSEQ multiplex PCR; TCRdb keeps in-frame clones, though not all of them. D and trimming were read from the DNA, whereas the V and J calls and clone size are those reported in that table. The table records more than 95,000 clones, 75% to 85% of them present only once. The sequenced material came from peripheral blood. The chain has TRBV9 and TRBJ1-3, with 8 bases lining up with TRBD1. The origin of this receptor is a man aged 60 to 75 with acute or convalescent COVID-19. The CDR3 loop reads CASQGAGNTIYF. CDR3 in DNA: TGTGCCAGCCAGGGGGCAGGAAACACCATATATTTT.